This T cell receptor beta chain appears in the sequencing data of a study of long-term antiretroviral therapy in people with HIV. Study conclusions and caveats: Controls showed broader CDR3 length ranges than did the HIV repertoires.

Comment on this clone: Its antigen is undetermined.

The CDR3 spans 16 residues. V was shortened by 3 bases and J by 5 bases, with 20 bases between the two germline ends. The germline V gene has CDR1 LNHNV and CDR2 YYDKDF (reference sequence). Runs used v3.0 of the immunoSEQ assay and were done at survey level. For every sample, sequencing targeted roughly 40,000-55,000 T-cell genomes. Method: immunoSEQ multiplex PCR; TCRdb's copy keeps in-frame clones and lacks some. The repertoire includes 38,000 or so clones, 80% of them detected once, and around 5% sits in the top ten. The sequence came from a man aged 18 to 29 with HIV. V and J are TRBV15 and TRBJ2-7; tentatively, D is TRBD1 or TRBD2 (6 bases each). The source was unsorted PBMCs, collected 1.5 years after starting antiretroviral therapy. CDR3 residues: CATSSLRGRSGHEQYF. The CDR3 region has the DNA TGTGCCACCAGCAGTCTACGGGGGCGGTCTGGGCACGAGCAGTACTTC.